Shown below are 31 T cell receptor beta chains from a single sample sequenced in a study of cytomegalovirus exposure and HLA in healthy donors. PCR primers comprised 60 Vbeta and 13 Jbeta primers. Only in-frame clones appear in the TCRdb table, and some are missing; sequencing was by immunoSEQ multiplex PCR. The table shows more than 95,000 clones, with 50% to 80% occurring only once. The sample comprised PBMCs. Receptors originate from a man between 60 and 70 years old in good health and CMV-seronegative.

The sample holds a few counts of this clone. This rearrangement joins TRBV25-1 to TRBJ2-5; possible D gene TRBD2, 7 bases. Germline V gives CDR1 MGHDK, CDR2 SYGVNS. This CDR3 has 16 residues. The V and J ends lost 9 bases and 11 bases respectively, with 31 bases between them. For the CDR3, the DNA is TGTGCCAGTCGCCTCCCAGGACAGCGGGGCTTGGGGGAGCAGTACTTC. It translates to CASRLPGQRGLGEQYF.

This chain joins TRBV4-1 and TRBJ1-6, with TRBD1 matching over 7 bases. Germline V CDR1 and CDR2: MGHRA, YSYEKL. The length of the CDR3 is 14 residues. V lost 2 bases and J lost 10; bases outside the gene matches: 5. CDR3 in amino acids: CASSQLDRASPLHF. Here the CDR3 DNA reads TGCGCCAGCAGCCAATTAGACAGGGCCTCACCCCTCCACTTT.

This clone has more than one count but fewer than ten. The chain couples TRBV5-5 to TRBJ1-2; D is unclear. V was pared by 0 bases and J by 4 bases, with 7 bases between. In germline, CDR1 is SGHKS, CDR2 YYEKEE (reference sequence). The CDR3 is made up of 13 amino acids. The CDR3 region is CASSLGSRYGYTF. As DNA, the CDR3 is TGTGCCAGCAGCTTGGGGAGTCGCTATGGCTACACCTTC.

This clone was seen a handful of times. The chain has TRBV6-1 and TRBJ1-2, with a tentative D call TRBD1 (5 bases). Germline V gives CDR1 MNHNS, CDR2 SASEGT. Trimming shortened V by 3 bases and J by 4 bases, and 18 bases separated the two germline ends. The length of the CDR3 is 16 residues. The CDR3 sequence is CASSEAGTGSLYGYTF. The DNA of the CDR3 is TGTGCCAGCAGTGAGGCGGGGACCGGGTCCCTCTATGGCTACACCTTC.

The V and J genes are TRBV19 and TRBJ2-7; 7 nucleotides match TRBD2. The CDR3 is made up of 13 amino acids. The junction had 7 bases not matched to a gene; V was cut back by 5 bases and J by 6 bases. Germline lookup yields CDR1 LNHDA and CDR2 SQIVND (reference sequence). In nucleotides, the CDR3 is TGTGCCAGTAGTGTGGGAGGGCCGGGCGAGCAGTACTTC. It codes for CASSVGGPGEQYF.

This clone was detected only a few times. V and J are TRBV2 and TRBJ2-5; 7 positions agree with TRBD2. V dropped 6 bases and J dropped 5; count of bases not matched to a gene: 9. CDR3 size: 14 residues. CDR1 is SNHLY and CDR2 is FYNNEI in the germline V gene. The CDR3 nucleotides read TGTGCCAGCAGCTTACGGACTAGTTCCGAGACCCAGTACTTC. Translating it yields CASSLRTSSETQYF.

In its sample, this clone was seen once. The CDR3 sequence is CASSYSVRNTEAFF. CDR3 in DNA: TGTGCCAGCAGTTACTCAGTCAGGAACACTGAAGCTTTCTTT. The chain links TRBV6-5 to TRBJ1-1; D gene ambiguous. Germline CDR1 and CDR2: MNHEY and SVGAGI. This CDR3 has 14 amino acids. The germline V and J ends were trimmed by 0 bases and 1 base, with 6 bases remaining between them.

This clone was counted at least ten times. This chain uses TRBV9 with TRBJ1-1; possible D gene TRBD1, 6 bases. V was trimmed by 3 bases and J by 7 bases, leaving 16 bases between them. The CDR3 contains 14 residues. Germline CDR1 reads SGDLS; CDR2 reads YYNGEE. The CDR3, as DNA: TGTGCCAGCAGCGAGGGGGGGGCCTATGGTGAAGCTTTCTTT. It yields the protein CASSEGGAYGEAFF.

This clone was recorded a few times. The J gene is TRBJ1-1, the V gene TRBV7-3; D unclear. Germline-derived CDR1 and CDR2 are SGHTA and FQGTGA. The CDR3 runs to 13 residues. V gave up 3 bases and J gave up 4 bases, with 9 bases separating them. CDR3 DNA: TGTGCCAGCAGCTTTTCTTTGTCCACTGAAGCTTTCTTT. It encodes CASSFSLSTEAFF. The full variable domain, its missing parts supplied by reference TRBV7-3 and TRBJ1-1, is GAGVSQTPSNKVTEKGKYVELRCDPISGHTALYWYRQSLGQGPEFLIYFQGTGAADDSGLPNDRFFAVRPEGSVSTLKIQRTERGDSAVYLCASSFSLSTEAFFGQGTRLTVV.

The chain couples TRBV19 to TRBJ2-6, with a weak D call TRBD1 (7 bases). The germline V gene encodes CDR1 LNHDA and CDR2 SQIVND (reference sequence). V was shortened by 5 bases and J by 1 base, with 18 bases between the two germline ends. The CDR3 extends over 18 amino acids. CDR3 nucleotides: TGTGCCAGTAGTGCCTCGGACAGGAGGGTTTCTGGGGCCAACGTCCTGACTTTC. This gives the protein CASSASDRRVSGANVLTF. The full variable domain, its missing parts supplied by reference TRBV19 and TRBJ2-6, is DGGITQSPKYLFRKEGQNVTLSCEQNLNHDAMYWYRQDPGQGLRLIYYSQIVNDFQKGDIAEGYSVSREKKESFPLTVTSAQKNPTAFYLCASSASDRRVSGANVLTFGAGSRLTVL.

The chain joins TRBV4-2 to TRBJ2-7, with D perhaps TRBD2 (6 bases). The CDR3 length is 14 residues. CDR1 and CDR2 from the germline V gene are LGHNA and YNFKEQ. The V gene lost 1 base and the J gene lost 4 bases, with 11 bases spanning the gap. The DNA for the CDR3 is TGTGCCAGCAGCCAAGCGATGGAGGGTTACGAGCAGTACTTC. Its translation: CASSQAMEGYEQYF.

This clone was seen just once. The gene calls are TRBV5-1 and TRBJ2-7; maybe TRBD1 (6 bases). The CDR3 runs 19 residues. The germline V and J ends were trimmed by 2 bases and 0 bases, with 24 bases remaining between them. Germline CDR1 is SGHRS and CDR2 is YFSETQ. CDR3 sequence: CASSFFGQGPRWDSYEQYF. The CDR3 region has the DNA TGCGCCAGCAGCTTTTTTGGCCAGGGGCCGCGCTGGGACTCCTACGAGCAGTACTTC.

The J gene is TRBJ1-4, the V gene TRBV25-1; TRBD1 matches at 7 bases. Germline-derived CDR1 and CDR2 are MGHDK and SYGVNS. V lost 4 bases to trimming and J lost 3 bases; unmatched junction nucleotides: 5. The CDR3 covers 15 residues. The CDR3 sequence is CASSGQGQPNEKLFF. The CDR3, as DNA: TGTGCCAGCAGTGGACAGGGACAGCCTAATGAAAAACTGTTTTTT.

The chain links TRBV10-3 to TRBJ1-2; D is perhaps TRBD1 (6 bases). This CDR3 is built from 14 residues. The germline V gene has CDR1 ENHRY and CDR2 SYGVKD. Trimming shortened V by 5 bases and J by 4 bases, and 14 bases separated the two germline ends. The CDR3 DNA is TGTGCCATCAGTACAGGGAGCTTTGCCTATGGCTACACCTTC. Amino acid sequence: CAISTGSFAYGYTF.

CDR3: CSARRDSEAFF. As DNA, the CDR3 is TGCAGTGCTAGAAGGGACAGTGAAGCTTTCTTT. The genes are TRBV20-1 and TRBJ1-1; 7 bases line up with TRBD1. The V and J ends lost 2 bases and 7 bases, in that order; junction bases with no gene match: 1. CDR1 and CDR2 from the germline V gene are DFQATT and SNEGSKA (reference sequence). CDR3 length: 11 residues.

The chain carries TRBV2 and TRBJ1-1; no clear D. V lost 9 bases to trimming and J lost 8 bases, with 13 bases between them. Germline V gives CDR1 SNHLY, CDR2 FYNNEI. This CDR3 is 11 amino acids long. Here the CDR3 reads CAREWAGEAFF. The CDR3 coding sequence is TGTGCCAGGGAATGGGCAGGAGAAGCTTTCTTT.

This chain joins TRBV5-8 and TRBJ2-3, with 11 positions matching TRBD2. This CDR3 is built from 15 residues. CDR1 and CDR2 (germline): SGHTS, YDEGEE. J gave up 5 bases and V 4 bases, and 6 bases lay outside the gene matches. DNA of the CDR3: TGTGCCAGCAGCGTTCTAGCGGGGGGTCGAGATACGCAGTATTTT. Its translation: CASSVLAGGRDTQYF.

This chain joins TRBV6-4 and TRBJ2-7; D ambiguous. Germline V gene data show CDR1 as MRHNA and CDR2 as SNTAGT. The V and J ends lost 5 bases and 3 bases respectively, with 5 bases between them. The CDR3 loop spans 11 amino acids. The CDR3 protein is CASSSLYEQYF. The CDR3 nucleotides are TGTGCCAGCAGTTCCCTCTACGAGCAGTACTTC.

The gene calls are TRBV18 and TRBJ1-1, with 8 bases lining up with TRBD1. The CDR3 covers 16 residues. Germline CDR1 KGHSH, CDR2 LQKENI. With 6 bases clipped from V and 1 base from J, the junction kept 10 bases outside the gene matches. The CDR3 nucleotides read TGTGCCAGCTCCAGCCTAGGGACAGGCCGGAACACTGAAGCTTTCTTT. This translates into CASSSLGTGRNTEAFF.

The gene calls are TRBV11-3 and TRBJ2-3; 10 bases are a match to TRBD1. This CDR3 has 16 amino acids. Germline values: CDR1 SGHNT, CDR2 YENEEA. The V and J ends lost 4 bases and 10 bases, in that order; junction bases with no gene match: 14. In DNA form, the CDR3 reads TGTGCCAGCAGCTCCCGGGACAGGGGAGGAATAAGCGCGCAGTATTTT. Its protein product is CASSSRDRGGISAQYF.

The rearrangement links TRBV27 to TRBJ2-7, with 9 nucleotides matching TRBD2. The V and J ends lost 6 bases and 0 bases, in that order; junction bases with no gene match: 18. CDR1 MNHEY and CDR2 SMNVEV come from the germline V gene (reference sequence). The CDR3 loop spans 19 amino acids. In nucleotides, the CDR3 is TGTGCCAGCAGCCGAAAGGCTAGCGGGGTCCCGGTCAGCTCCTACGAGCAGTACTTC. Its translation is CASSRKASGVPVSSYEQYF.

This rearrangement joins TRBV28 to TRBJ2-7; D perhaps matches TRBD1 (5 bases). The CDR3 consists of 14 residues. Germline-derived CDR1 and CDR2 are MDHEN and SYDVKM. V was cut by 8 bases and J by 0 bases, with 14 bases left in between. CDR3 bases: TGTGCCAGCCAACAACAGGCTAGCTCCTACGAGCAGTACTTC. Translation: CASQQQASSYEQYF. The variable domain in full, with the rest retrieved from reference TRBV28 and TRBJ2-7, is DVKVTQSSRYLVKRTGEKVFLECVQDMDHENMFWYRQDPGLGLRLIYFSYDVKMKEKGDIPEGYSVSREKKERFSLILESASTNQTSMYLCASQQQASSYEQYFGPGTRLTVT.

The V call is TRBV7-9, the J call TRBJ1-3, with D possibly being TRBD1 (6 bases). Germline V gene sequence: CDR1 SEHNR, CDR2 FQNEAQ (reference sequence). Trimming removed 5 bases at V and 5 bases at J, with 22 bases between. The CDR3 has 17 amino acids. The CDR3 sequence: CASSVFRTGTFRNTIYF. In DNA, the CDR3 is TGTGCCAGCAGCGTATTCCGGACCGGGACATTCAGAAACACCATATATTTT.

The chain has TRBV30 and TRBJ2-7, with TRBD2 matching 11 bases. V shed 5 bases and J 4 bases; nucleotides not matched to a gene: 4. The CDR3 totals 13 residues. Germline values: CDR1 GTSNPN, CDR2 SVGIG (reference sequence). The CDR3 sequence is CAWAGTSGYEQYF. CDR3 nucleotide sequence: TGTGCCTGGGCCGGGACTAGCGGATACGAGCAGTACTTC.

The J gene is TRBJ1-1, the V gene TRBV28, with no clear D. Germline lookup yields CDR1 MDHEN and CDR2 SYDVKM. With 7 bases removed from V and 8 bases from J, the gap between germline ends came to 11 bases. CDR3 size: 11 residues. The CDR3 DNA reads TGTGCCAGCAACACGGCTAGCGAAGCTTTCTTT. Translation gives CASNTASEAFF. The full variable domain, in which reference TRBV28 and TRBJ1-1 provide the parts outside the CDR3, is DVKVTQSSRYLVKRTGEKVFLECVQDMDHENMFWYRQDPGLGLRLIYFSYDVKMKEKGDIPEGYSVSREKKERFSLILESASTNQTSMYLCASNTASEAFFGQGTRLTVV.

J is TRBJ2-7 and V is TRBV18; D not resolved. Germline V CDR1 and CDR2: KGHSH, LQKENI. V was clipped by 6 bases and J by 0 bases, with 18 bases between them. This CDR3 spans 16 amino acids. CDR3 nucleotides: TGTGCCAGCTCGCCATTAGGCAGGAAAACCTCCTACGAGCAGTACTTC. Translation: CASSPLGRKTSYEQYF.

The table lists this clone with a few counts. The chain combines TRBV7-2 with TRBJ1-4, with D maybe TRBD1 (5 bases). The CDR3 runs to 15 residues. Between the trimmed V and J ends, which lost 5 bases and 7 bases, there was a span of 17 bases. Germline V gives CDR1 SGHTA, CDR2 FQGNSA. The CDR3 nucleotides are TGTGCCAGCAGCGCTAAAGGGGTTGAAGGTGAAAAACTGTTTTTT. It translates to CASSAKGVEGEKLFF.

The CDR3 nucleotides read TGTGCCAGCAGCCAAGATCAGGGTTCCGTGCAGTACTTC. This translates into CASSQDQGSVQYF. V usage is TRBV4-2 and J usage is TRBJ2-7, with a weak D call TRBD1 (5 bases). Trimming took off 0 bases at V and 9 bases at J, with 12 bases between the two ends. Germline values: CDR1 LGHNA, CDR2 YNFKEQ. This CDR3 is 13 amino acids long.

CDR3 bases: TGTGCCAGCAGTTACTCTAAGGGCGGGGTGACAGATACGCAGTATTTT. Translation gives CASSYSKGGVTDTQYF. The V and J genes are TRBV6-5 and TRBJ2-3; maybe TRBD2 (6 bases). V lost 0 bases and J lost 3, with 13 bases in between. The V gene's germline CDR1 is MNHEY and CDR2 SVGAGI. This CDR3 comprises 16 residues.

The chain joins TRBV2 to TRBJ1-2, with TRBD1 as a possible D gene (6 bases). The CDR3 is made up of 14 amino acids. CDR1 is SNHLY, CDR2 FYNNEI, per germline. Trimming took off 6 bases at V and 3 bases at J, with 14 bases between the two ends. Here the CDR3 DNA reads TGTGCCAGCAGCCTAACAGGGTTTGACTATGGCTACACCTTC. Encoded protein: CASSLTGFDYGYTF.

The chain combines TRBV2 with TRBJ2-1; possibly TRBD2 for D (6 bases). Germline assignment: CDR1 SNHLY and CDR2 FYNNEI. The CDR3 has 13 amino acids. V was shortened by 5 bases and J by 3 bases, with 8 bases between the two germline ends. The DNA for the CDR3 is TGTGCCAGCAGTCCGGGACTCTACAATGAGCAGTTCTTC. As protein: CASSPGLYNEQFF. The full variable domain, its missing parts supplied by reference TRBV2 and TRBJ2-1, is EPEVTQTPSHQVTQMGQEVILRCVPISNHLYFYWYRQILGQKVEFLVSFYNNEISEKSEIFDDQFSVERPDGSNFTLKIRSTKLEDSAMYFCASSPGLYNEQFFGPGTRLTVL.